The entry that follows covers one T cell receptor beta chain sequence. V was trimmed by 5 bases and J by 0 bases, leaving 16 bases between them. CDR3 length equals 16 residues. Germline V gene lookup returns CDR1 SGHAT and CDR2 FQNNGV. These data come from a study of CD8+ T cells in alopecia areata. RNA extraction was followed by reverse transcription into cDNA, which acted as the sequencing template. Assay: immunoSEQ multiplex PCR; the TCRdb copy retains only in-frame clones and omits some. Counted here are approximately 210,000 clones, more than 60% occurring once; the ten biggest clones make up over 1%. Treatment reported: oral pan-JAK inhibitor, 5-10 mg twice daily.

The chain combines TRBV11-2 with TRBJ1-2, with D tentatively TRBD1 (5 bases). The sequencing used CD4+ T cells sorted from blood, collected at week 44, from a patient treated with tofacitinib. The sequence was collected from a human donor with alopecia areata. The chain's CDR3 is CASSTQTAVANYGYTF. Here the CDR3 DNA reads TGTGCCAGCAGCACCCAGACAGCGGTTGCTAACTATGGCTACACCTTC.